A single sample is the source of the 9 T cell receptor beta chains below, sequenced in a study of blood T cell repertoires in COVID-19. This table comes from immunoSEQ multiplex PCR, and its TCRdb copy is limited to in-frame clones, with some not included. The table shows approximately 200,000 clones, with approximately 85% occurring only once. Sequenced sample: PBMCs or T cells enriched from blood (not recorded which). The receptors come from a man aged 35 to 55 who had recovered from COVID-19.

This chain links TRBV18 with TRBJ1-5; 8 bases are a match to TRBD1. CDR3 length: 14 residues. The J segment lost 6 bases and the V segment lost 2 bases, leaving 3 bases of the junction unmatched. The germline V gene encodes CDR1 KGHSH and CDR2 LQKENI. CDR3 DNA: TGTGCCAGCTCACCAGGGCAGGGGGCTCAGCCCCAGCATTTT. It yields the protein CASSPGQGAQPQHF.

This sequence joins TRBV5-4 and TRBJ2-7, with 8 bases aligning to TRBD1. Trimming removed 3 bases from V and 3 bases from J; junction bases left unmatched: 5. From germline, CDR1 is SGHNT and CDR2 YYREEE (reference sequence). CDR3 length: 14 residues. CDR3 amino acids: CASSSPGQGYEQYF. The CDR3 DNA sequence: TGTGCCAGCAGCTCCCCCGGACAGGGCTACGAGCAGTACTTC.

The rearrangement uses TRBV6-2 or TRBV6-3 and TRBJ2-3, with D possibly TRBD1 on 6 matching bases. The CDR3 loop spans 14 amino acids. Per the germline V gene, CDR1 is MNHEY and CDR2 is SVGEGT. V shed 6 bases and J shed 7 bases, with 17 bases lying between them. CDR3 protein: CASSPGQISNTQYF. The CDR3 DNA reads as TGTGCCAGCAGCCCGGGACAAATTTCGAATACGCAGTATTTT.

The chain couples TRBV27 to TRBJ2-1; 15 nucleotides agree with TRBD2. CDR1 and CDR2 (germline): MNHEY, SMNVEV (reference sequence). V trimming: 5 bases; J trimming: 3 bases; junction bases outside the gene matches: 8. There are 18 residues in the CDR3. The CDR3 loop is CASSLGTSGGWLYNEQFF. The CDR3 nucleotides read TGTGCCAGCAGTCTGGGGACTAGCGGGGGGTGGCTCTACAATGAGCAGTTCTTC.

The CDR3 nucleotides read TGTGCCAGCAGCCGGGACTGGGAGGGGGACACCATATATTTT. Its translation: CASSRDWEGDTIYF. The rearrangement joins TRBV7-6 to TRBJ1-3; D might be TRBD1 (6 bases). The germline V gene encodes CDR1 SGHVS and CDR2 FNYEAQ. The CDR3 spans 14 residues. V lost 5 bases to trimming and J lost 8 bases, with 16 bases between them.

The CDR3 sequence: CASRTGERNQPQHF. The CDR3 DNA is TGTGCCAGTCGCACAGGGGAACGCAATCAGCCCCAGCATTTT. The gene calls are TRBV19 and TRBJ1-5, with 7 bases aligning to TRBD1. The junction had 6 bases not matched to a gene; V was cut back by 8 bases and J by 2 bases. CDR1 and CDR2 (germline): LNHDA, SQIVND (reference sequence). The CDR3 sequence is 14 residues long.

The chain is built from TRBV5-1 and TRBJ1-1, with 8 bases fitting TRBD1. The junction had 5 bases not matched to a gene; V was cut back by 0 bases and J by 1 base. From germline, CDR1 is SGHRS and CDR2 YFSETQ. The CDR3 runs 16 residues. CDR3 sequence (DNA): TGCGCCAGCAGCTTGGTAACAGGGGGGGCGAACACTGAAGCTTTCTTT. This codes for CASSLVTGGANTEAFF. The complete variable domain, with remaining parts taken from reference TRBV5-1 and TRBJ1-1, reads KAGVTQTPRYLIKTRGQQVTLSCSPISGHRSVSWYQQTPGQGLQFLFEYFSETQRNKGNFPGRFSGRQFSNSRSEMNVSTLELGDSALYLCASSLVTGGANTEAFFGQGTRLTVV.

This CDR3 is CASSQNIASRPYEQYF. CDR3 in DNA: TGTGCCAGCAGCCAAAATATAGCCTCGCGACCCTACGAGCAGTACTTC. The chain couples TRBV11-2 to TRBJ2-7; no firm D call. V lost 5 bases to trimming and J lost 2 bases, with 19 bases between them. The length of the CDR3 is 16 residues. Germline V gene data show CDR1 as SGHAT and CDR2 as FQNNGV.

The chain couples TRBV2 to TRBJ2-4; D is uncertain. CDR3 length: 13 residues. V was shortened by 8 bases and J by 5 bases, with 13 bases between the two germline ends. From germline, CDR1 is SNHLY and CDR2 FYNNEI. CDR3 protein: CASLTLVENIQYF. The CDR3 bases are TGTGCCAGCTTGACTTTAGTGGAAAACATTCAGTACTTC.